These 20 T cell receptor beta chains originate from one sample sequenced in a study of T cells in Graves' hyperthyroidism and ophthalmopathy. What was amplified from RNA transcripts were TCR beta CDR3 regions. HTBI primers were the set used in a first-round RT-PCR of the TCR CDR3. TCRdb analysed the multiplex PCR reads with MiXCR anew, one entry per CDR3 protein. The repertoire consists of fewer than 350,000 distinct CDR3 sequences, with approximately 14% occurring once and the leading ten covering 30% to 35%. Sequenced: blood. Receptors were obtained from a woman aged 45-65 years with Graves' hyperthyroidism that later progressed to Graves' ophthalmopathy.

This clonotype showed up just once. The rearrangement uses TRBV19 and TRBJ1-5, with TRBD1 as a possible D gene (6 bases). Germline V lookup: CDR1 LNHDA, CDR2 SQIVND (reference sequence). V was clipped by 1 base and J by 6 bases, with 13 bases between them. The CDR3 covers 15 residues. The CDR3 nucleotides are TGTGCCAGTAGTATAGGGTTCGGGGGCAGTCAGCCCCAGCATTTT. Its translation: CASSIGFGGSQPQHF.

This clonotype came up many times. The V gene is TRBV3-1, the J gene TRBJ1-1; TRBD1 is a possible D gene (5 bases). The germline V and J ends were trimmed by 4 bases and 0 bases, with 6 bases remaining between them. Per germline, CDR1 LGHDT and CDR2 YNNKEL (reference sequence). There are 13 residues in the CDR3. The CDR3 loop reads CASSRQMNTEAFF. As DNA, the CDR3 is TGTGCCAGCAGCCGACAGATGAACACTGAAGCTTTCTTT.

The sample holds many counts of this clonotype. V and J are TRBV20-1 and TRBJ2-7, with TRBD1 matching 7 bases. The length of the CDR3 is 14 residues. Germline assignment: CDR1 DFQATT and CDR2 SNEGSKA (reference sequence). V dropped 6 bases and J dropped 1; count of bases not matched to a gene: 9. CDR3 protein: CSAWDSTISYEQYF. The CDR3, as DNA: TGCAGTGCGTGGGACAGCACTATTTCCTACGAGCAGTACTTC.

This clonotype was found many times. The CDR3 loop reads CASRRTGDSYNEQFF. Here the CDR3 DNA reads TGCGCCAGCAGACGCACAGGGGACTCCTACAATGAGCAGTTCTTC. This chain connects TRBV5-1 to TRBJ2-1; 7 nucleotides agree with TRBD1. The CDR3 totals 15 residues. From germline, CDR1 is SGHRS and CDR2 YFSETQ. After removal of 5 bases from V and 0 bases from J, the junction contained 5 bases not matched to a gene.

This clonotype came up many times. The chain uses TRBV18 and TRBJ1-2; no clear D gene. Per germline, CDR1 KGHSH and CDR2 LQKENI. With 5 bases removed from V and 4 bases from J, the gap between germline ends came to 20 bases. The CDR3 runs 16 residues. This chain's CDR3 is CASSGRYLDGLYGYTF. The CDR3 DNA sequence: TGTGCCAGCTCAGGCCGCTACCTTGACGGCCTCTATGGCTACACCTTC.

This clonotype appeared a few times. The chain employs TRBV7-3 and TRBJ2-7; D gene unclear. V shed 5 bases and J shed 5 bases, with 4 bases lying between them. Germline CDR1 reads SGHTA; CDR2 reads FQGTGA. The CDR3 sequence is 10 residues long. The CDR3 region has the DNA TGTGCCAGCAGCGTAAACGAGCAGTACTTC. Residues: CASSVNEQYF.

This clonotype appeared many times. The J gene is TRBJ1-2, the V gene TRBV29-1; possible D gene TRBD1, 6 bases. The germline V gene has CDR1 SQVTM and CDR2 ANQGSEA. The CDR3 is 17 amino acids. Deletions cut 0 bases from V and 3 bases from J, with 20 bases between. The CDR3 nucleotides read TGCAGCGTTGAAGACAAGACAGTTGAAACAGGGTACTATGGCTACACCTTC. Its translation is CSVEDKTVETGYYGYTF.

This rearrangement joins TRBV10-1 to TRBJ2-2, with 16 bases that match TRBD2. Germline V gene sequence: CDR1 WNHNN, CDR2 SYGVQD (reference sequence). This CDR3 is 21 amino acids long. V lost 5 bases to trimming and J lost 0 bases; unmatched junction nucleotides: 12. Here the CDR3 DNA reads TGCGCCAGCAGTCCGGGACTAGCGGGAGGGCCGGGGTTCGCGAACACCGGGGAGCTGTTTTTT. Its protein product is CASSPGLAGGPGFANTGELFF.

This clonotype came up many times. The chain uses TRBV6-1 and TRBJ2-2; 7 positions agree with TRBD1. CDR3 length: 14 residues. CDR1 MNHNS and CDR2 SASEGT come from the germline V gene. V trimming: 5 bases; J trimming: 8 bases; junction bases outside the gene matches: 8. CDR3 DNA sequence: TGTGCCAGCAGTACCACTCCCAGGGGGGGGGAGCTGTTTTTT. Its translation: CASSTTPRGGELFF.

This clonotype showed up many times. The V call is TRBV28, the J call TRBJ1-5; D remains ambiguous. CDR3 length equals 16 residues. Trimming removed 5 bases from V and 0 bases from J, with 14 bases in between. Germline CDR1 is MDHEN and CDR2 is SYDVKM. CDR3: CASSPVDAISNQPQHF. The CDR3 bases are TGTGCCAGCAGTCCCGTAGACGCTATTAGCAATCAGCCCCAGCATTTT.

This clonotype was found many times. V gene TRBV7-8 combines with J gene TRBJ2-7; possibly TRBD2 for D (5 bases). The V end was cut by 2 bases, the J end by 2 bases, with 13 bases between. This CDR3 is built from 15 residues. CDR1 is SGHVS and CDR2 is FQNEAQ in the germline V gene. CDR3 nucleotides: TGTGCCAGCAGCTTAACCGGAGGCAGAGCCTACGAGCAGTACTTC. Its protein is CASSLTGGRAYEQYF.

In its sample, this clonotype was seen many times. CDR3 amino acids: CASTPWGGGMNTEAFF. In DNA form, the CDR3 reads TGTGCCAGCACCCCGTGGGGGGGCGGGATGAACACTGAAGCTTTCTTT. The rearrangement uses TRBV27 and TRBJ1-1; TRBD1 is a possible D gene (6 bases). Between the trimmed V and J ends, which lost 7 bases and 0 bases, there was a span of 18 bases. Germline V gene sequence: CDR1 MNHEY, CDR2 SMNVEV (reference sequence). The CDR3 consists of 16 residues.

V is TRBV15 and J is TRBJ1-5; D is ambiguous. Trimming stripped 7 bases from V and 2 bases from J, with 6 bases between. Germline V CDR1 and CDR2: LNHNV, YYDKDF (reference sequence). The CDR3 is 12 residues long. CDR3 DNA: TGTGCCACCACGGTAGGCAATCAGCCCCAGCATTTT. Encoded protein: CATTVGNQPQHF.

This clonotype was counted at least ten times. The rearrangement links TRBV20-1 to TRBJ2-1, with D possibly called TRBD1 or TRBD2 (5 bases each). Trimming took 5 bases from V and 4 from J, leaving 15 bases between them. Germline CDR1 DFQATT, CDR2 SNEGSKA (reference sequence). The CDR3 extends over 14 amino acids. The CDR3 DNA is TGCAGTGCTCACCCCGGGACCCTATACAATGAGCAGTTCTTC. Its translation is CSAHPGTLYNEQFF.

The V gene is TRBV19, the J gene TRBJ1-2; D is unclear. V lost 3 bases, J lost 5 bases, and 10 bases lay in between. Germline V CDR1 and CDR2: LNHDA, SQIVND (reference sequence). The CDR3 has 13 residues. The CDR3 bases are TGTGCCAGTAGTATTACCCCTTTATATGGCTACACCTTC. Protein sequence: CASSITPLYGYTF.

In this sample, this clonotype turned up a few times. V usage is TRBV19 and J usage is TRBJ1-1, with D unclear. The ends were cut back, 3 bases at V and 0 bases at J, with 17 bases in the middle. Germline V gene lookup returns CDR1 LNHDA and CDR2 SQIVND (reference sequence). This CDR3 contains 17 residues. CDR3 sequence: CASSILPSQRLNTEAFF. For the CDR3, the DNA is TGTGCCAGTAGTATCCTCCCTTCCCAGAGACTGAACACTGAAGCTTTCTTT. The variable domain in full, completed from reference TRBV19 and TRBJ1-1, reads DGGITQSPKYLFRKEGQNVTLSCEQNLNHDAMYWYRQDPGQGLRLIYYSQIVNDFQKGDIAEGYSVSREKKESFPLTVTSAQKNPTAFYLCASSILPSQRLNTEAFFGQGTRLTVV.

This clonotype was recorded a few times. The chain uses TRBV28 and TRBJ2-1; D unresolved. Deletions cut 8 bases from V and 6 bases from J, with 14 bases between. Germline-derived CDR1 and CDR2 are MDHEN and SYDVKM. CDR3 length equals 13 residues. DNA for the CDR3: TGTGCCAGCCACTTTGATATGAGCAATGAGCAGTTCTTC. This encodes CASHFDMSNEQFF.

This clonotype came up many times. The V call is TRBV18, the J call TRBJ2-7, with D possibly matching TRBD1 (6 bases). Trimming left V 6 bases short and J 3 bases short, with 12 bases between. CDR3 size: 13 residues. Germline V gene lookup returns CDR1 KGHSH and CDR2 LQKENI. The CDR3 sequence is CASSTGTLYEQYF. In DNA form, the CDR3 reads TGTGCCAGCTCGACCGGGACACTCTACGAGCAGTACTTC.

This clonotype occurred many times. The V gene is TRBV20-1, the J gene TRBJ2-1; 8 nucleotides align to TRBD2. The CDR3 runs 19 residues. The V segment lost 8 bases and the J segment 1 base; nucleotides outside the gene matches: 22. Germline CDR1 DFQATT, CDR2 SNEGSKA (reference sequence). The CDR3 loop reads CSSTGGGGPLASSYNEQFF. Written as DNA, the CDR3 is TGCAGTTCAACGGGGGGCGGGGGGCCTCTAGCGAGTTCCTACAATGAGCAGTTCTTC.

This clonotype was seen many times. This rearrangement joins TRBV12-3 or TRBV12-4 to TRBJ2-6; tentative D call: TRBD1 (6 bases). CDR3 length: 16 residues. Trimming removed 3 bases at V and 2 bases at J, with 11 bases between. DNA for the CDR3: TGTGCCAGCAGTTTGAACCCAGGGGCTGGGGCCAACGTCCTGACTTTC. Translated, it gives CASSLNPGAGANVLTF.